The 3 T cell receptor beta chains given below trace back to one sample, sequenced in a study of shared clonotypes between healthy human individuals. Clones were read by immunoSEQ multiplex PCR, and TCRdb kept only the in-frame ones, dropping some. The sample yields 2,500,000 or so clones, less than 95% seen once. The sequenced sample consisted of naive CD4+ T cells from PBMCs. Subset described: CD45RA+ positively selected. The receptors originated from a man aged 18-30 years in good health. Some clones in this sample may be carry-over from other donors' samples.

This clone was recorded only once. The V gene is TRBV25-1, the J gene TRBJ1-6; 7 nucleotides line up with TRBD1. J was trimmed by 8 bases and V by 5 bases; bases with no gene match: 15. The germline gives CDR1 MGHDK, CDR2 SYGVNS. The CDR3 has 17 residues. The chain's CDR3 is CASSTGAYPLAYSPLHF. The DNA of the CDR3 is TGTGCCAGCAGTACAGGGGCCTACCCCTTAGCATATTCACCCCTCCACTTT.

Details on this clone: In the same sample, other DNA sequences code for this CDR3. V is TRBV18 and J is TRBJ2-1, with 12 bases identical to TRBD1. There are 15 residues in the CDR3. V gave up 3 bases and J gave up 4 bases; unmatched junction bases: 1. Germline V CDR1 and CDR2: KGHSH, LQKENI. The CDR3 loop is CASSPGQGAYNEQFF. The CDR3, as DNA: TGTGCCAGCTCACCGGGACAGGGGGCTTACAATGAGCAGTTCTTC. Full variable domain (missing parts from reference TRBV18 and TRBJ2-1): NAGVMQNPRHLVRRRGQEARLRCSPMKGHSHVYWYRQLPEEGLKFMVYLQKENIIDESGMPKERFSAEFPKEGPSILRIQQVVRGDSAAYFCASSPGQGAYNEQFFGPGTRLTVL.

This sequence joins TRBV5-1 and TRBJ2-1; D is uncertain. Per germline, CDR1 SGHRS and CDR2 YFSETQ. CDR3 length: 13 amino acids. V was clipped by 2 bases and J by 8 bases, with 11 bases between them. The CDR3 here is CASSFVGIDEQFF. The CDR3 DNA is TGCGCCAGCAGCTTTGTGGGGATCGATGAGCAGTTCTTC.